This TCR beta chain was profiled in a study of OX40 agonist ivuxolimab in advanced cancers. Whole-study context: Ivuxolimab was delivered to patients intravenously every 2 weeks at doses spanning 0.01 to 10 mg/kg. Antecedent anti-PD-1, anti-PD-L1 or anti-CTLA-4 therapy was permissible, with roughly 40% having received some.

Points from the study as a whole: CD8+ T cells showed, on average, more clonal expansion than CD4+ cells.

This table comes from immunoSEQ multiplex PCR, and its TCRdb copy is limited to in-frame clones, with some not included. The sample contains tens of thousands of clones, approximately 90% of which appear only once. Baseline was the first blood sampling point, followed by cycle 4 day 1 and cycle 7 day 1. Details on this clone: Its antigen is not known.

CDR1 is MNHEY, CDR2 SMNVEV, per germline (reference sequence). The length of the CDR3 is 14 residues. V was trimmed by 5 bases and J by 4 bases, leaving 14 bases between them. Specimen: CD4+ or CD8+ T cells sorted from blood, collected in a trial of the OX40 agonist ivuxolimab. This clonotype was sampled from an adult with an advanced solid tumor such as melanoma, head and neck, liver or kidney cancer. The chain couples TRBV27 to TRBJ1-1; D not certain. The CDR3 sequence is CASSDLSGRTEAFF. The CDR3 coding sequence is TGTGCCAGCAGTGACCTCTCTGGGCGCACTGAAGCTTTCTTT.